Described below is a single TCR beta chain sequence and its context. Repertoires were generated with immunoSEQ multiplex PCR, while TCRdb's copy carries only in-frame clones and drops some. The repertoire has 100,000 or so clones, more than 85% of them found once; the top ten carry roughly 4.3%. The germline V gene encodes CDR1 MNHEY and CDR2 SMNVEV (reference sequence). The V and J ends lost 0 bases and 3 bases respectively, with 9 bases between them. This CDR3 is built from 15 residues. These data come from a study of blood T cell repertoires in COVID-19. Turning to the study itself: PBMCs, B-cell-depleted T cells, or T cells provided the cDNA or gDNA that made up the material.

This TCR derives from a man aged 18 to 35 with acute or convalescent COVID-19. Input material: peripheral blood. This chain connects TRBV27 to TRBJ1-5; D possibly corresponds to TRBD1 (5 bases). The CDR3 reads CASSLSGEFNQPQHF. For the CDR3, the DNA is TGTGCCAGCAGTTTATCAGGGGAATTCAATCAGCCCCAGCATTTT.